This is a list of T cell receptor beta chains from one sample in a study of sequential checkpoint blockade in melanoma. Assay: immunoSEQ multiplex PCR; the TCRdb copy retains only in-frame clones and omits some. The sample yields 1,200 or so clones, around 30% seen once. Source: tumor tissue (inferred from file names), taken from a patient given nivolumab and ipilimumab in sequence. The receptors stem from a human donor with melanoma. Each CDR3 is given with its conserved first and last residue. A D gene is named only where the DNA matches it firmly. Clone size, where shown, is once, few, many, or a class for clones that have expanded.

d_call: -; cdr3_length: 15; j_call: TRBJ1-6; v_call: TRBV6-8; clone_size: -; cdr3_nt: TGTGCCAGCAGTGTCAGTGGTGACTATAATTCACCCCTCCACTTT; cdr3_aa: CASSVSGDYNSPLHF
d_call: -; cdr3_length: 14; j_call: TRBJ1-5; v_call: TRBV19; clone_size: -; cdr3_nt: TGTGCCAGTAGTATAATGACGGGAAATCAGCCCCAGCATTTT; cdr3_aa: CASSIMTGNQPQHF
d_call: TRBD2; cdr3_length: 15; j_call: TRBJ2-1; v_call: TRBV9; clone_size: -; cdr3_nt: TGTGCCCATGTCAGGTCCCAGCGGGGAGACAATGAGCAGTTCTTC; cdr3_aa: CAHVRSQRGDNEQFF
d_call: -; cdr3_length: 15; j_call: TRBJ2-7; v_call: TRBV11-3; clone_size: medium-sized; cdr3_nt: TGTGCCAGCAGCTTAGGGGTCCCCTCCCTAGACGAGCAGTACTTC; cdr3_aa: CASSLGVPSLDEQYF
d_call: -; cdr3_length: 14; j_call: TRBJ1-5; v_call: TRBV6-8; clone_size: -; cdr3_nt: TGTGCCAGCAGTTACGGGGACTTCAATCAGCCCCAGCATTTT; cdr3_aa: CASSYGDFNQPQHF
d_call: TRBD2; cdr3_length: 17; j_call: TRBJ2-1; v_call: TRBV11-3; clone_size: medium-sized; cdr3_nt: TGTGCCAGCAGCTTAGGGGCTAGCGGGGCCTCCTACAATGAGCAGTTCTTC; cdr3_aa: CASSLGASGASYNEQFF
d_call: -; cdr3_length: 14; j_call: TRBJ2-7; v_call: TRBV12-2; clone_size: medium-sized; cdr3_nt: TGTGCCACCCGAGGGACAGGGCAATCCTACGAGCAGTACTTC; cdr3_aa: CATRGTGQSYEQYF
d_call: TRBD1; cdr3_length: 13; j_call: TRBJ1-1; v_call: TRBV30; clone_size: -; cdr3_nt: TGTGCCTGGAAGGGACAGGGGTGGACTGAAGCTTTCTTT; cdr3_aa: CAWKGQGWTEAFF
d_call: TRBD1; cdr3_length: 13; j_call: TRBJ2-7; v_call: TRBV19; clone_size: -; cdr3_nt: TGTGCCAGCTCGGACAGGGGGCCCTACGAGCAGTACTTC; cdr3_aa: CASSDRGPYEQYF
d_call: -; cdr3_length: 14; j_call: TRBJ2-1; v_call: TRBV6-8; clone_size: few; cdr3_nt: TGTGCCAGTATGGGGTCTGGGAGCTACAATGAGCAGTTCTTC; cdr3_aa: CASMGSGSYNEQFF
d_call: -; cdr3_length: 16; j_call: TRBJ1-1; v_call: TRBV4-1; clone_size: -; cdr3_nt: TGCGCCAGCAGCCAGGAATTGGGCAGCTTAAACACTGAAGCTTTCTTT; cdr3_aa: CASSQELGSLNTEAFF
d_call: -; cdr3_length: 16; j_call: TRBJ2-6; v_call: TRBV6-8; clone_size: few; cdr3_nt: TGTGCCAGCAGTAACCGACAGGTCTCTGGGGCCAACGTCCTGACTTTC; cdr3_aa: CASSNRQVSGANVLTF
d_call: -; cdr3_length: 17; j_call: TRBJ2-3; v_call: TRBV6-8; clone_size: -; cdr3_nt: TGTGCCAGCAGTTGGGTATCTAGCGTTTTTAGCACAGATACGCAGTATTTT; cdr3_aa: CASSWVSSVFSTDTQYF
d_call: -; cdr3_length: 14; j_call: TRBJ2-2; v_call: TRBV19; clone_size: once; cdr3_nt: TGTGCCAGTACCCTGACAGGGAACACCGGGGAGCTGTTTTTT; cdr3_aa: CASTLTGNTGELFF
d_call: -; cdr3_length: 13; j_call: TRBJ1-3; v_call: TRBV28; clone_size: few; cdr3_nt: TGTGCCAGCAGTTTGGAACCGGGGCACACCATATATTTT; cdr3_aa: CASSLEPGHTIYF
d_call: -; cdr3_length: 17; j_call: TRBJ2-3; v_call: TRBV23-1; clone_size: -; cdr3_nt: TGCGCCAGCAGTCATACAAAGCGGGTCCTACCCACAGATACGCAGTATTTT; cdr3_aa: CASSHTKRVLPTDTQYF
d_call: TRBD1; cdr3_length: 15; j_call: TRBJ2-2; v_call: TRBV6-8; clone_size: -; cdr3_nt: TGTGCCAGCAGTCGTTCAGGGGGTTATACCGGGGAGCTGTTTTTT; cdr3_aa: CASSRSGGYTGELFF
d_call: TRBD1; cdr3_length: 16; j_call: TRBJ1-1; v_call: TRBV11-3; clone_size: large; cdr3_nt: TGTGCCAGCAGCTTTGGGGGGACAGGGGTTGGAACTGAAGCTTTCTTT; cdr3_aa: CASSFGGTGVGTEAFF
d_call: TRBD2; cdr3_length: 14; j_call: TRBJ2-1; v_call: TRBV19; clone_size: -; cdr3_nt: TGTGCCAGTAACTCCCTGGGACTAGCCTATGAGCAGTTCTTC; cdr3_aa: CASNSLGLAYEQFF
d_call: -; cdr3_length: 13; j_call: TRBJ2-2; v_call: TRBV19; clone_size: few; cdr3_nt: TGTGCCAGTAGGATTAGCGGCACCGGGGAGCTGTTTTTT; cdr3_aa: CASRISGTGELFF
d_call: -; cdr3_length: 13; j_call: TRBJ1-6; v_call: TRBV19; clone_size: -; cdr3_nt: TGTGCCAGCCGCGGGGAAGGTTATTCACCCCTCCACTTT; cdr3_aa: CASRGEGYSPLHF
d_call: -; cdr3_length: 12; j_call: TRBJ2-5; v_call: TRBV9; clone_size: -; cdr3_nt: TGTGCCAGCAGCGTGACAGGAGAGACCCAGTACTTC; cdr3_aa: CASSVTGETQYF
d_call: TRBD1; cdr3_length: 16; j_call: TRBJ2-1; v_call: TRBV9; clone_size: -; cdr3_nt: TGTGCCAGCAGCGTAGCCCTGGGACAGACTGACAATGAGCAGTTCTTC; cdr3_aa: CASSVALGQTDNEQFF
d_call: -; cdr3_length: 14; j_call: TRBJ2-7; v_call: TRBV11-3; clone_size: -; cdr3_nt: TGTGCCAGCAGCTTAGAAGCGCCCTCCCCCGAGCAGTACTTC; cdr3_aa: CASSLEAPSPEQYF
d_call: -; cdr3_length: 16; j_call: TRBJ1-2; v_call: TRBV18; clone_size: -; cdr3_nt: TGTGCCAGCTCACCACCATCCGCTAGCAATAACTATGGCTACACCTTC; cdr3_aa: CASSPPSASNNYGYTF
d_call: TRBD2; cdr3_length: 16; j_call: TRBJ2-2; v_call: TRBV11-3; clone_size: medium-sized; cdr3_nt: TGTGCCAGCAGTCCTATAGCGGGAGGGAGTACCGGGGAGCTGTTTTTT; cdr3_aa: CASSPIAGGSTGELFF
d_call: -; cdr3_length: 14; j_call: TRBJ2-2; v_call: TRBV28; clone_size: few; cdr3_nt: TGTGCCAGCAGTTTCAGGGGTTTTACCGGGGAGCTGTTTTTT; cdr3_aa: CASSFRGFTGELFF
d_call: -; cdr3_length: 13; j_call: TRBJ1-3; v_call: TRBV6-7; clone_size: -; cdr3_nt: TGTGCCAGCAGTCAGGGTTCGGGAAACACCATATATTTT; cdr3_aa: CASSQGSGNTIYF
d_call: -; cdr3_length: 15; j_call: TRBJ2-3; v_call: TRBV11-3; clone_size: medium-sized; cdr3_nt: TGTGCCAGCAGCCCCCGTGCAGGGTGGGCAGATACGCAGTATTTT; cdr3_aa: CASSPRAGWADTQYF
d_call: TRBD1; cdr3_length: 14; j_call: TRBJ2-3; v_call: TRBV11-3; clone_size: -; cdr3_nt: TGTGCCAGCAGCTCGGGACAGCTCACAGATACGCAGTATTTT; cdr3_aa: CASSSGQLTDTQYF
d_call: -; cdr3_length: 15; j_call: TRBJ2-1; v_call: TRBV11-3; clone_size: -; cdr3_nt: TGTGCCAGCAGCTTAGGAGGGGGGTTTTACAATGAGCAGTTCTTC; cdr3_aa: CASSLGGGFYNEQFF
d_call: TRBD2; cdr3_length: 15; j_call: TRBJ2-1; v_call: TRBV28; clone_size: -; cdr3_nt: TGTGCCAGCAGTCCCAGCGGGAGGGGACAAAATGAGCAGTTCTTC; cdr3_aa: CASSPSGRGQNEQFF
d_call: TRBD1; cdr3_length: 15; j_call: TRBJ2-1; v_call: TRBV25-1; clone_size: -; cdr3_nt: TGTGCCAGCAGTAGACAGGGGTCCCCCTACAATGAGCAGTTCTTC; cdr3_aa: CASSRQGSPYNEQFF
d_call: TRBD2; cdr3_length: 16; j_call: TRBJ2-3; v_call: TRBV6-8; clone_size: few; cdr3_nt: TGTGCCAGCAGCCCTACTAGCGGGGGTGGCACAGATACGCAGTATTTT; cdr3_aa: CASSPTSGGGTDTQYF
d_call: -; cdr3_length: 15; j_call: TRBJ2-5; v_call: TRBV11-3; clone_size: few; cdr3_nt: TGTGCCAGCAGCTTATTATTCAAACCCCAAGAGACCCAGTACTTC; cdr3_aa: CASSLLFKPQETQYF
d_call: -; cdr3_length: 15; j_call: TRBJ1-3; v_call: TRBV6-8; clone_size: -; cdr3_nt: TGTGCCAGCAGTCTAACAGGATTATCTGGAAACACCATATATTTT; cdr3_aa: CASSLTGLSGNTIYF
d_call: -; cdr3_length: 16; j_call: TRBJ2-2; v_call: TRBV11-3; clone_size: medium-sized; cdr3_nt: TGTGCCAGCAGCTTCTCTAGCAGCCCGAACACCGGGGAGCTGTTTTTT; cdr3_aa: CASSFSSSPNTGELFF
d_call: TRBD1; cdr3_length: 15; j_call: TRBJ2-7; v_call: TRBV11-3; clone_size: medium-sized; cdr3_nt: TGTGCCAGCAGCAAGGGACAGGGGGTATCCTACGAGCAGTACTTC; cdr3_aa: CASSKGQGVSYEQYF
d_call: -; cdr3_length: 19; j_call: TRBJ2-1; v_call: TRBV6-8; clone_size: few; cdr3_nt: TGTGCCAGCAGCCCACTAGCCGGCGCAGCAATCAGCTCCTACAATGAGCAGTTCTTC; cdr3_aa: CASSPLAGAAISSYNEQFF
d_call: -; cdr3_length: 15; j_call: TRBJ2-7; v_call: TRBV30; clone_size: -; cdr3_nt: TGTGCCTGGAGCCCCGTCGGCAGGGGAGCCTACGAGCAGTACTTC; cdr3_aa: CAWSPVGRGAYEQYF
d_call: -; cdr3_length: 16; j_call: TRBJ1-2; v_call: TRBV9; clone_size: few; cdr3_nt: TGTGCCAGCAGCGGAGTCCCTCCGAGAGGAACGTATGGCTACACCTTC; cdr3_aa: CASSGVPPRGTYGYTF
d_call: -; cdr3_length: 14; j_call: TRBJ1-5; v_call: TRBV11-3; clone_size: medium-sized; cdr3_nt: TGTGCCAGCAGCTTCTTGAGGGGCAATCAGCCCCAGCATTTT; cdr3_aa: CASSFLRGNQPQHF
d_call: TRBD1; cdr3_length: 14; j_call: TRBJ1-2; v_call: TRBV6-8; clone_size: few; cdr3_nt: TGTGCCAGCAGTTACGGACAGGGGGCCAATGGCTACACCTTC; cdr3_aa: CASSYGQGANGYTF
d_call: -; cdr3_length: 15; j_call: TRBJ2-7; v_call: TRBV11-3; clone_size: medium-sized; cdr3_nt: TGTGCCAGCAGCCAAAACCGGGACCCGGGCTACGAGCAGTACTTC; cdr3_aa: CASSQNRDPGYEQYF
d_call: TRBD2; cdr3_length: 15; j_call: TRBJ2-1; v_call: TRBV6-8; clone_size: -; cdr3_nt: TGTGCCATCAGTAGGCCTAGCGGGGCCTACAATGAGCAGTTCTTC; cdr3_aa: CAISRPSGAYNEQFF
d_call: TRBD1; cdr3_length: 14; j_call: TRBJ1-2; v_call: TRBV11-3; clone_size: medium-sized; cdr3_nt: TGTGCCAGCAGCTTTGGGACAGGGGGCCGAGGCTACACCTTC; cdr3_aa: CASSFGTGGRGYTF
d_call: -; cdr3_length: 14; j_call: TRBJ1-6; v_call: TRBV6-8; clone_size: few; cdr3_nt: TGTGCCAGCAGGCCAGGGTCCGATAATTCACCCCTCCACTTT; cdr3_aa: CASRPGSDNSPLHF
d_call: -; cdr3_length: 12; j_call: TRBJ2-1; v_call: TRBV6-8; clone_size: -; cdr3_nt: TGTGCCAGCAGTTACATGGGGTTCGAGCAGTTCTTC; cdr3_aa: CASSYMGFEQFF
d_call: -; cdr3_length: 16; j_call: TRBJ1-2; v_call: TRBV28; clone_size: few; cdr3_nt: TGTGCCAGCAGTTTATATTACAGGGTTACTAACTATGGCTACACCTTC; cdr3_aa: CASSLYYRVTNYGYTF
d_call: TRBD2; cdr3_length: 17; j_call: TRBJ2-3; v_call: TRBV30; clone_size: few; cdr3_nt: TGTGCCTGGCGACTAGCGGGGGGCTTCGGGGGCGGAGATACGCAGTATTTT; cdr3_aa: CAWRLAGGFGGGDTQYF
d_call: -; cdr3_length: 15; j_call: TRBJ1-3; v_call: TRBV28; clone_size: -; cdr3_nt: TGTGCCAGCAGTCGCCCAGGGGCCGGGGGAAACACCATATATTTT; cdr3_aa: CASSRPGAGGNTIYF
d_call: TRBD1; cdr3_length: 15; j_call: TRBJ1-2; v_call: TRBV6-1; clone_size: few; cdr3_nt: TGTGCCAGCAGTGAAGCGAGACAGGGGGACTATGGCTACACCTTC; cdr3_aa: CASSEARQGDYGYTF
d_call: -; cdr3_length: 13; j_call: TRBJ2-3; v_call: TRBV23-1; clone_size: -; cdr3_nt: TGCGCCAGCAGCTTGTATACCACCGATACGCAGTATTTT; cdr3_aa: CASSLYTTDTQYF
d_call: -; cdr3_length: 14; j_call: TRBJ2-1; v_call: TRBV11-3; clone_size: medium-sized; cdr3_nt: TGTGCCAGCAGCACTTGGGCCGACCGTGGTGAGCAGTTCTTC; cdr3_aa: CASSTWADRGEQFF